This T cell receptor beta chain was captured by sequencing in a study of cytomegalovirus exposure and HLA in healthy donors. Overall study context: Drawn from HLA-typed donors, 65 million to 100 million unique TCRs were held in an early data release.

Both 60 Vbeta primers and 13 Jbeta primers went into the PCR. TCRdb's table, derived via immunoSEQ multiplex PCR, lists solely in-frame clones and lacks some. The table records under 200,000 clones, about two thirds of them present only once. The germline V gene encodes CDR1 SGHTA and CDR2 FQGTGA. CDR3 length equals 13 residues. The V end lost 5 bases, the J end lost 5 bases, and 12 bases lay between the germline ends. The clonotype originates from a woman between 18 and 29 years old in good health and CMV-seropositive. Input material: PBMCs. The chain combines TRBV7-3 with TRBJ2-5; TRBD2 might be the D (6 bases). In DNA form, the CDR3 reads TGTGCCAGCAGCATGGGACTCGCGGAGACCCAGTACTTC. Protein product: CASSMGLAETQYF.